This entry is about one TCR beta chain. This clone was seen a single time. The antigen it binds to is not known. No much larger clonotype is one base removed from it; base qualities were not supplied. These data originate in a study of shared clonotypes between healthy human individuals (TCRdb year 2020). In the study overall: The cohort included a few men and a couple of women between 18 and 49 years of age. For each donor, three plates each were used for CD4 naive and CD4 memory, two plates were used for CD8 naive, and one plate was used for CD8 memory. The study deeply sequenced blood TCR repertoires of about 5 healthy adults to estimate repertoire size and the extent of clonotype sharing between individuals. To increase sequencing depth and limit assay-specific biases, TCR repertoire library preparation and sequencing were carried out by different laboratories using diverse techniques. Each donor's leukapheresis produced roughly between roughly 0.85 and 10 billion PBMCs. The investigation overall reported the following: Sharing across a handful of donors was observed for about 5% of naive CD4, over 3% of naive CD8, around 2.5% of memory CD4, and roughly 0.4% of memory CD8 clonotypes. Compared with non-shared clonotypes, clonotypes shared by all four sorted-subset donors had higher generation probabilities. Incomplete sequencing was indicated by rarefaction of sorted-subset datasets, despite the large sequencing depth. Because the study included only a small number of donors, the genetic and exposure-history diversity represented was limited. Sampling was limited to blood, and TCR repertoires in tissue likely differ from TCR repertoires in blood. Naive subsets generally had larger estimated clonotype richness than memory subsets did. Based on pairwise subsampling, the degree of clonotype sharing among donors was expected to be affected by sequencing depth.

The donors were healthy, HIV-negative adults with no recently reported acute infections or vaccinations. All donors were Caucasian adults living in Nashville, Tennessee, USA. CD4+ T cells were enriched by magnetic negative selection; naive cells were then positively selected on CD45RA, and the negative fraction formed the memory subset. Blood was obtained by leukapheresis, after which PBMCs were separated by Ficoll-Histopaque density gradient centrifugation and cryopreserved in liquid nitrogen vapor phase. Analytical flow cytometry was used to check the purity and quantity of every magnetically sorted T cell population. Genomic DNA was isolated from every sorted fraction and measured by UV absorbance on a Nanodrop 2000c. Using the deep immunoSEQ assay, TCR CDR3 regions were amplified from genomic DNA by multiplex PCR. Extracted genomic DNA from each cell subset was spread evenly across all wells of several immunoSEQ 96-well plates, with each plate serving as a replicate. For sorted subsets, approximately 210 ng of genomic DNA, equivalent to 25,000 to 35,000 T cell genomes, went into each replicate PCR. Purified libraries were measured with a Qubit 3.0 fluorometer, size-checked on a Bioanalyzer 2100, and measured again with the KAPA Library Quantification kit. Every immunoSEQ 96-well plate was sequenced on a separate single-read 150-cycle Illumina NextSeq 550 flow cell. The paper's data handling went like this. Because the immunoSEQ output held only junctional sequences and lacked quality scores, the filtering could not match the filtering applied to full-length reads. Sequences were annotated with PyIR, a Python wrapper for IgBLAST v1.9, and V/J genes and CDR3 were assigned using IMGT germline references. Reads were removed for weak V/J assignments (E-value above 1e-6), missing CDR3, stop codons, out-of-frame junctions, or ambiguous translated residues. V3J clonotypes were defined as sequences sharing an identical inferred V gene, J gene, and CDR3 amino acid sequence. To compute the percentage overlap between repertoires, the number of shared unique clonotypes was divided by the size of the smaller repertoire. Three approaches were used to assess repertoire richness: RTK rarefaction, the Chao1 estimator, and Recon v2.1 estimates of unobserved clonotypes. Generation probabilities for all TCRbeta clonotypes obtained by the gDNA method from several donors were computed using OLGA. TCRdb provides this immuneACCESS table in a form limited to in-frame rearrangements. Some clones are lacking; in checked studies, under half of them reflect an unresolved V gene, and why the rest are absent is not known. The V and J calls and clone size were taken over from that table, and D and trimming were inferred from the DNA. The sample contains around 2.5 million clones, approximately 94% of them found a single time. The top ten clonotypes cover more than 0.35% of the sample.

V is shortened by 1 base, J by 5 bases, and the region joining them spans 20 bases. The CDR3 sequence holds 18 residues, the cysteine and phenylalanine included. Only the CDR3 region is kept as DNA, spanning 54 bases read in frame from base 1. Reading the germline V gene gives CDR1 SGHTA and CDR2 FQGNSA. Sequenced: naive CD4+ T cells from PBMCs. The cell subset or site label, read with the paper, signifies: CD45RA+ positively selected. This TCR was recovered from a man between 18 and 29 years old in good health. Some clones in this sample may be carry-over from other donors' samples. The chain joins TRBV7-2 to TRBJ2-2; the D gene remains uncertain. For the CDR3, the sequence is CASSLELLLYTSTGELFF. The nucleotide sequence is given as TGTGCCAGCAGCTTAGAACTTTTACTCTACACTTCAACCGGGGAGCTGTTTTTT.